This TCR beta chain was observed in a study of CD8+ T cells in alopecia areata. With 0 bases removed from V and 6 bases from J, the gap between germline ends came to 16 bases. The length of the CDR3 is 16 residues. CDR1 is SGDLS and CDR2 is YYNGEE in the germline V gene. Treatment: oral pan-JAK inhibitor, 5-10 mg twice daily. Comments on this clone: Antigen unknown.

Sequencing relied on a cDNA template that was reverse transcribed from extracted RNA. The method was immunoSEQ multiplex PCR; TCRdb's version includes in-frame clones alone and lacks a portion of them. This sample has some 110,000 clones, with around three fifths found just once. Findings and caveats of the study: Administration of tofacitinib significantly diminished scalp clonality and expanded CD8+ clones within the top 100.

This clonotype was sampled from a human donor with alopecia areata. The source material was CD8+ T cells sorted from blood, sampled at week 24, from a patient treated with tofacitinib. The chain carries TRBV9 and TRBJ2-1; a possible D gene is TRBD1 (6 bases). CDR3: CASSVVGFGRGNEQFF. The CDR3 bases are TGTGCCAGCAGCGTAGTAGGATTTGGCAGGGGCAATGAGCAGTTCTTC.